One and the same sample provided the 4 T cell receptor beta chains below, sequenced in a study of Graves' ophthalmopathy and Graves' hyperthyroidism. As the template, RNA transcripts were used to amplify TCR beta CDR3 regions. RT-PCR with HTBI primers came first, then second-round multiplex PCR. Using its own MiXCR run on the multiplex PCR reads, TCRdb lists one record per CDR3 protein. This repertoire shows 900,000 to 1,200,000 distinct CDR3 sequences, about 36% found once; its top ten account for 11%. Sequencing was performed on peripheral blood or thyroid tissue (not recorded which). Receptors originate from an adult man with Graves' hyperthyroidism.

The chain is built from TRBV28 and TRBJ2-7, with D unclear. This CDR3 has 15 residues. Trimming cost V 6 bases and J 3 bases, with 18 bases left between them. Per the germline V gene, CDR1 is MDHEN and CDR2 is SYDVKM. CDR3 loop: CASRQTGFPLYEQYF. CDR3 DNA sequence: TGTGCCAGCAGACAGACGGGCTTTCCTCTCTACGAGCAGTACTTC.

This clonotype was counted once. Mismatch with germline at one junction end may stem from a read error. The rearrangement joins TRBV28 to TRBJ2-5; TRBD2 is a possible D gene (6 bases). Germline V gives CDR1 MDHEN, CDR2 SYDVKM. The CDR3 sequence is 11 residues long. The CDR3 coding sequence is TGTGCCAGCAGCGATTCCGGGACTGCCTCCTTC. Residues: CASSDSGTASF.

This clonotype was detected many times. CDR3 bases: TGCAGTGCTAGAGACCAAGAAAGATCTAGCGGGGCCTACGAGCAGTACTTC. The encoded protein is CSARDQERSSGAYEQYF. The V gene is TRBV20-1, the J gene TRBJ2-7; TRBD2 matches 9 bases. The CDR3 has 17 residues. CDR1 DFQATT and CDR2 SNEGSKA come from the germline V gene (reference sequence). V dropped 0 bases and J dropped 2; count of bases not matched to a gene: 11.

As regards this clonotype: A much larger clone differs by one base, so this may be a read error. V is TRBV2 and J is TRBJ1-5; tentative D call: TRBD1 (6 bases). Trimming pared 10 bases from V and 4 bases from J, leaving 17 bases between. Germline values: CDR1 SNHLY, CDR2 FYNNEI. This CDR3 has 14 amino acids. In nucleotides, the CDR3 is TGTGCCATCAGCTCCGGGACACTAAATCAGCCCCAGCATTTT. This gives the protein CAISSGTLNQPQHF.